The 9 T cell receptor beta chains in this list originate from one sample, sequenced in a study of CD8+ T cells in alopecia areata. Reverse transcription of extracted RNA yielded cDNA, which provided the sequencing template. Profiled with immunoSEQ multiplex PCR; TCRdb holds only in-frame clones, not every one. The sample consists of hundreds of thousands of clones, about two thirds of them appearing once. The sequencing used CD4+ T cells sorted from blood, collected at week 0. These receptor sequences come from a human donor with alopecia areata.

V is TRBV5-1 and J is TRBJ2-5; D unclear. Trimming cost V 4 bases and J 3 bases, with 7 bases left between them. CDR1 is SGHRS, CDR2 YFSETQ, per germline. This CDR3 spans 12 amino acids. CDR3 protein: CASSTNKETQYF. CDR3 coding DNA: TGCGCCAGCAGCACAAACAAAGAGACCCAGTACTTC.

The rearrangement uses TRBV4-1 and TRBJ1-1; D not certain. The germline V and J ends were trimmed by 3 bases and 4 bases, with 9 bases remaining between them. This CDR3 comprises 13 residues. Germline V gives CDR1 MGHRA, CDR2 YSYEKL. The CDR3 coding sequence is TGCGCCAGCAGCCAGGTCGGACTCACTGAAGCTTTCTTT. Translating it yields CASSQVGLTEAFF.

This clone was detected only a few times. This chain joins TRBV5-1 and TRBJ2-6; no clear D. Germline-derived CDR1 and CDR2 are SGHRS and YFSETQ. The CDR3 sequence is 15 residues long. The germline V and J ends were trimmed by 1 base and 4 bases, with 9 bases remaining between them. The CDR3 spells CASSLREIGANVLTF. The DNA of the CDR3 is TGCGCCAGCAGCTTGAGAGAGATCGGGGCCAACGTCCTGACTTTC.

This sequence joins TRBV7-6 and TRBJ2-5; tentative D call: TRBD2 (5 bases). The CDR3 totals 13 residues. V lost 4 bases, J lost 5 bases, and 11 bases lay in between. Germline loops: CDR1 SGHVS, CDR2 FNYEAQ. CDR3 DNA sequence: TGTGCCAGCAGCTGGGGAGTAGAGGAGACCCAGTACTTC. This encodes CASSWGVEETQYF. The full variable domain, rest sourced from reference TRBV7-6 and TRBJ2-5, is GAGVSQSPRYKVTKRGQDVALRCDPISGHVSLYWYRQALGQGPEFLTYFNYEAQQDKSGLPNDRFSAERPEGSISTLTIQRTEQRDSAMYRCASSWGVEETQYFGPGTRLLVL.

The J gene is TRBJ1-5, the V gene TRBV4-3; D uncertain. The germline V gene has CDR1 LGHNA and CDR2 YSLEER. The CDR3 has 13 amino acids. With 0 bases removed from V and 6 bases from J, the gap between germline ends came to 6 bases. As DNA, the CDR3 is TGCGCCAGCAGCCAAGATGGTTCTCAGCCCCAGCATTTT. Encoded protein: CASSQDGSQPQHF.

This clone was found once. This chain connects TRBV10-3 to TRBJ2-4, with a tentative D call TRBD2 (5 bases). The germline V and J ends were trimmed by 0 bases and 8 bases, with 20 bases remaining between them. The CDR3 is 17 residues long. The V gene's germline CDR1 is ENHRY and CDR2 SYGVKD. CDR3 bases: TGTGCCATCAGTGAGTCGCGTGGCGGCCTGAGGGCGGACATTCAGTACTTC. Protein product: CAISESRGGLRADIQYF.

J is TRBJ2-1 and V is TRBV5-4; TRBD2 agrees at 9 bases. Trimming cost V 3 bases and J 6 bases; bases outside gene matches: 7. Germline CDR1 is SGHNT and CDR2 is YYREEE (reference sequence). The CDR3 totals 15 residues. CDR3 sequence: CASSSGTSSSNEQFF. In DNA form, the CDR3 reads TGTGCCAGCAGCTCCGGGACTAGCTCGTCCAATGAGCAGTTCTTC. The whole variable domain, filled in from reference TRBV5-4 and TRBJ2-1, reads ETGVTQSPTHLIKTRGQQVTLRCSSQSGHNTVSWYQQALGQGPQFIFQYYREEENGRGNFPPRFSGLQFPNYSSELNVNALELDDSALYLCASSSGTSSSNEQFFGPGTRLTVL.

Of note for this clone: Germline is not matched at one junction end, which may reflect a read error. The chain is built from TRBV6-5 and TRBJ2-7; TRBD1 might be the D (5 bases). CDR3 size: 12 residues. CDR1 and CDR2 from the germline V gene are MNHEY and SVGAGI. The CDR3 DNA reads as TGTGCCAGCGGCCTCAGGGCGAGCGAGCGGTACTTC. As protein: CASGLRASERYF.

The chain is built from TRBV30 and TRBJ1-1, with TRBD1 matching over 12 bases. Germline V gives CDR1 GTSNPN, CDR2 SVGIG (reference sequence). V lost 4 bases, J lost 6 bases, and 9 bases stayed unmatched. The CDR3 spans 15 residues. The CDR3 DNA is TGTGCCTGGAAACGGGACAGGGGGCAGTTCGCTGAAGCTTTCTTT. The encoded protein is CAWKRDRGQFAEAFF.